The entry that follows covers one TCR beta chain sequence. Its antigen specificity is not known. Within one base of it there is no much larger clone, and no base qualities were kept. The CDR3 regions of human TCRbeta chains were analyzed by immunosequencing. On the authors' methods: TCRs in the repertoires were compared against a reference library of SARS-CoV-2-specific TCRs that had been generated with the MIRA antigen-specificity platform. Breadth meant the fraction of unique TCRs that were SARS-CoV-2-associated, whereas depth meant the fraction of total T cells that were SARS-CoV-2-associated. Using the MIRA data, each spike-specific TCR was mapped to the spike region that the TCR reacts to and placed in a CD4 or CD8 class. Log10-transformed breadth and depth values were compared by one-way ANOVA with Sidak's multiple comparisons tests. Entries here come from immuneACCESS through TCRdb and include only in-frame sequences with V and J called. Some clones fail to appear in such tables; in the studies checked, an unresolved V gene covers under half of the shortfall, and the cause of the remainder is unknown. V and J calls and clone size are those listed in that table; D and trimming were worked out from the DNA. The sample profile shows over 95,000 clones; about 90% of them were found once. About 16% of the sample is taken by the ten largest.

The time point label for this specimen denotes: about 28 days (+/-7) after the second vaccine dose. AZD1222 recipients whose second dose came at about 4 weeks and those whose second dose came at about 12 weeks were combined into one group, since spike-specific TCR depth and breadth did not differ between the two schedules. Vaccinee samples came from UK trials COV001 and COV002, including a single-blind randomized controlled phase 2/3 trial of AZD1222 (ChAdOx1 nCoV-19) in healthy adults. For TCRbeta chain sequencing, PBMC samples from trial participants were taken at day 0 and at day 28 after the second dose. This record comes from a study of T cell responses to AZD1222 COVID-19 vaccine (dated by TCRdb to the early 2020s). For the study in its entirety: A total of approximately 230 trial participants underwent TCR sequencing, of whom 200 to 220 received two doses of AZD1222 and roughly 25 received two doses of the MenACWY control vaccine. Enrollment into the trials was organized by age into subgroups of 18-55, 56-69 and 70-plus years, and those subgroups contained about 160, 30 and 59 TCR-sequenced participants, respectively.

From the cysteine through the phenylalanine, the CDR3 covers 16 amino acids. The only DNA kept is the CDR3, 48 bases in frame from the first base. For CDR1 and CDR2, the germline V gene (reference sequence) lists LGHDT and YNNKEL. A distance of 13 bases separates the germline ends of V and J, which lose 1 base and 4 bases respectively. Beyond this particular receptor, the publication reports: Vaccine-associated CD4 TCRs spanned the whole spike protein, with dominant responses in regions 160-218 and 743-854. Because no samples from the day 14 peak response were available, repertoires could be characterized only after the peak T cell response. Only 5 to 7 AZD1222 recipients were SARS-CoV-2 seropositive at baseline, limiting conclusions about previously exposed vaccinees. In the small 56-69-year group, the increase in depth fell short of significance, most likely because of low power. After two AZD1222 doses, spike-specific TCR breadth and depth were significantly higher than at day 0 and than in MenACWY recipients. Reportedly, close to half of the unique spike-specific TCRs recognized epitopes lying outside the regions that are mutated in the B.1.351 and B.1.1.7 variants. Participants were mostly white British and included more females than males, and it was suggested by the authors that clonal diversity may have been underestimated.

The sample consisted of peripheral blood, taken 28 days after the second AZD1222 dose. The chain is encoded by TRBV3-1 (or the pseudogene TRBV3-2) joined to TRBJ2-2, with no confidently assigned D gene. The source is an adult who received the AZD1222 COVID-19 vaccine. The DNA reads TGTGCCAGCAGCCAAGCTCGAGACCCGGGCACCGGGGAGCTGTTTTTT. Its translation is CASSQARDPGTGELFF.